The entry below describes one TCR beta chain. This clonotype was found a few times. Which antigen it targets is not known. Base quality data are lacking; no much larger clone is found one base away. CDR1 and CDR2 were assigned from the germline V gene (reference sequence) as LGHDT and YNNKEL. Spanning cysteine to phenylalanine, the CDR3 consists of 13 amino acids. Kept here is only the CDR3 DNA, which spans 39 bases and is read in frame from base 1. V and J lose 1 base and 10 bases, and a span of 8 bases separates them. This sample stems from a study of T cells after yellow fever vaccination (dated by TCRdb to between 2018 and 2021). Describing the broader study: The SMART-Seq v4 Ultra Low Input RNA kit was used to prepare libraries from fractions with low cell numbers. To follow T-cell clones before and after primary and booster YFV17D yellow fever vaccination, bulk TCR alpha and beta repertoires were sequenced over time. The cohort comprised two healthy male donors, one aged 18 to 29 and one aged 30 to 40 years. Bulk PBMC replicates and cell subsets were isolated from blood drawn at multiple timepoints before and after both primary and secondary immunization. The study at large found these results: Computational filtering was needed because FACS-sorted repertoires could contain abundant contaminating clonotypes from the bulk population. A small share of clonotypes was detected in both CD4 and CD8 compartments, with the overlap likely arising from convergent recombination. The secondary T-cell response was found to be weaker but faster than the primary response, with a peak reached on day 5 rather than on day 15. After the booster, most clones that had expanded after primary vaccination were detected again (approximately 95% of CD4 and around nine tenths of CD8), suggesting broad maintenance of memory. The study included only a couple of donors, which limits how far the findings can be generalized.

Read against the paper, the sample's treatment or condition label means: live attenuated yellow fever vaccine strain. At each blood-draw timepoint, two biological replicates of bulk PBMCs were collected. PBMCs were isolated from peripheral blood using a standard Ficoll-Paque protocol. TriZol was used to extract RNA from bulk PBMCs, CD4 and CD8 fractions, and dextramer-positive and dextramer-negative fractions. Synthesis of TCR cDNA relied on 5'RACE template switching, a step that introduced a universal primer site along with unique molecular identifiers. Priming for cDNA synthesis came from both the TCR alpha and TCR beta constant segments. Library amplification used two PCR steps, and the second PCR step added sample barcodes and sequencing adapters. Sequencing of the libraries was done on either Illumina HiSeq 2500 (2x100 bp) or NovaSeq (2x150 bp). In the original analysis: MIGEC was used to demultiplex reads and collapse the reads into UMI consensus sequences, and MiXCR was used for V(D)J alignment. Vaccine-responding clonotypes were identified with edgeR using replicate PBMC samples, with FDR below 0.01 and a log2 fold change above 5 up to day 15 being required. Bulk clonotypes were assigned CD4 or CD8 identity according to which sequenced CD4 or CD8 repertoire held them at higher abundance. The public reads were quality trimmed at Q25 with fastp and then assembled into clones with MiXCR by TCRdb, keeping productive beta chains. CDR3 protein sequences are deduplicated, and each keeps its most common genes and DNA. In this record, the V and J calls reflect TCRdb's handling and not the investigators' own analysis. The sample data list more than 350,000 distinct CDR3 sequences, and 11% of these were observed just once. The ten largest make up less than 20% of the sample.

This receptor was identified in a man between 18 and 35 years old who received the YFV17D yellow fever vaccine. The material was PBMCs, obtained on the day of the first yellow fever vaccination. This receptor chain uses TRBV3-1 and TRBJ1-6; confidence is insufficient to name the D gene. The nucleotide sequence is TGTGCCAGCAGCCAAGTCGCCAAGTCACCCCTCCACTTT. Translated, this gives CASSQVAKSPLHF.